Presented here are 2 T cell receptor beta chains from one specimen sequenced in a study of CD8 T cell repertoires and HIV-1 epitope variants. Some clones are missing from TCRdb's copy, which holds only in-frame ones; the method was immunoSEQ multiplex PCR. The table lists about 5,400 clones, roughly 73% of them singletons. Their antigens remain unidentified. Sequenced input: cultured CD8+ T cells derived from PBMCs. The receptors here all came from a male donor with HIV.

DNA for the CDR3: TGTGCCAGCAAAAAGCCTGACCCAACCTACGAGCAGTACTTC. Translation: CASKKPDPTYEQYF. The chain recombines TRBV6-5 with TRBJ2-7; D is uncertain. The V gene lost 7 bases and the J gene lost 2 bases, with 15 bases spanning the gap. Germline CDR1 is MNHEY and CDR2 is SVGAGI. This CDR3 is built from 14 residues.

This clone was found a few times. The genes are TRBV28 and TRBJ1-1; perhaps TRBD1 as D (6 bases). The V and J ends lost 6 bases and 4 bases respectively, with 12 bases between them. This CDR3 has 13 amino acids. The germline CDR1 and CDR2 sequences are MDHEN and SYDVKM. Written as DNA, the CDR3 is TGTGCCAGCAGGACAGGAGAGGTCACTGAAGCTTTCTTT. Amino acid sequence: CASRTGEVTEAFF.